This record concerns one T cell receptor beta chain sequence. Its target antigen remains unknown. No much larger clonotype is one base removed from it; base qualities were not supplied. The immunoSEQ hsTCRB assay version 4 in survey mode was used to sequence TCRbeta repertoires from genomic DNA. For TCRbeta sequencing, genomic DNA was diluted to around 11 ng/uL, with up to 1 ug used per sample. In the authors' own workflow: Analysis of the TCRbeta data was done in ImmunoSeq Analyzer 3.0, and diversity was computed on productive nucleotide rearrangements. Using the Immunarch R package, lower-bound TCR diversity was estimated with the improved Chao index and clonality was estimated with the Gini coefficient. Different nucleotide rearrangements encoding the same CDR3beta amino acid sequence were counted as distinct clonotypes. Differential abundance analysis found TCRbeta sequences that were significantly enriched in antigen-responding cells compared with anti-CD3/anti-CD28-activated cells. Using predicted peptide-MHC specificity as the basis, GLIPH2 grouped TCRs into clusters, both for each participant individually and for the merged data sets that combined participants. The clones in this table, taken by TCRdb from immuneACCESS, are in-frame only. Not every clone is retained; where verified, under half of the shortfall comes from an unresolved V gene, and the cause of the rest is unknown. D and trimming were read from the DNA, whereas the V and J calls and clone size are those reported in that table. The table for this sample lists 48,000 or so clones; approximately 72% of them were counted only once. Less than 3% of the sample rests with the top ten.

The sample comes from a study of persistence of HIV-infected CD4 T cells (dated by TCRdb to the early 2020s). Regarding the complete study: The study isolated CMV- and HIV-1 Gag-responding CD4+ T cells from ART-treated individuals to examine antigen-driven clonal expansion of HIV-1-infected cells. Peripheral blood samples of up to roughly 200 mL were collected at multiple time points, except for a couple of participants, who underwent leukapheresis at a single time point. Participants had been on suppressive ART for a median of around eight years. For the TCR cluster analysis across participants, about 8 participants were included for CMV and about seven participants for Gag. The clonality of all cells in each sorted population was measured by TCRbeta sequencing, and the clonality of infected cells was measured by proviral sequencing. Overall results and qualifications from the work: TCRbeta richness in CMV- and Gag-responding cells was significantly lower than in anti-CD3/anti-CD28-responding cells; CMV-responding cells had higher oligoclonality than CD3/CD28-stimulated and Gag-responding cells. Bulk TCR analyses could not be restricted to the rare CMV-responding cells that actually carried HIV-1 proviruses. Enrichment of degenerate expanded CDR3beta sequences was found in antigen-responding cells, suggesting convergent selection of CD4+ responses to CMV and Gag. Only a small number of individuals took part in the study, and the range of antigens tested was limited. Within the same sorted populations, TCR oligoclonality correlated with proviral oligoclonality.

Including the terminal cysteine and phenylalanine, the CDR3 comprises 14 residues. Here the CDR3 DNA is all that survives: 42 bases in frame from base 1. The germline V end is reduced by 6 bases and the J end by 2 bases; junction bases left unmatched: 5. The CDR1 and CDR2 encoded by the germline V gene are MDHEN and SYDVKM. The treatment or condition label corresponds to: suppressive antiretroviral therapy. Lysates of CMV-infected fibroblasts at about 10 ug/mL were used to stimulate the cells. Nonresponding CD40L-negative CD69-negative CD45RO-high memory CD4+ T cells were sorted as memory populations depleted of antigen-responding cells. Participants were HIV-1-infected adults who started suppressive ART during chronic infection. For at least 4 years, the participants' plasma HIV-1 RNA had been undetectable, below 50 copies/mL. To be included, participants needed a CD4+ T cell count above 400 cells/uL and a positive CMV serology. Before stimulation, PBMCs were isolated using density centrifugation and depleted of CD8+ T cells. For about 20 hours, CD8-depleted PBMCs were stimulated with anti-CD28/CD49d costimulation, a CD40-blocking antibody, and enfuvirtide, which was added to prevent new infections. Cells were sorted on a Beckman Coulter MoFlo Legacy or XDP sorter, with propidium iodide excluding dead cells. Genomic DNA was extracted with the QIAamp DNA Mini Kit for samples above one million cells, otherwise with the Quick-DNA Microprep Kit.

This TCR was sampled from an adult man with HIV who was CMV-seropositive. The sample here was CD4+ T cells sorted from PBMCs after 18-hour stimulation, taken from a patient who received antiretroviral therapy. In light of the paper, this sample's cell subset or site label describes: CD40L-CD69- CD45RO-high memory CD4 T cells not responding to CMV lysate. The V gene is TRBV28 and the J gene is TRBJ2-7; 9 central nucleotides agree with TRBD1. The nucleotide sequence reads as follows: TGTGCCAGCAGGCTCAACAGGGGGCCCTACGAGCAGTACTTC. Its protein product is CASRLNRGPYEQYF.